The 10 T cell receptor beta chains below were found in one sample sequenced in a study of control samples from healthy donors and cancer patients. Sequenced by immunoSEQ multiplex PCR; TCRdb stores in-frame clones only, minus some. The sample yields roughly 100,000 clones, 70% to 90% seen once. The sequenced sample was blood. These receptors were collected from a woman aged 45-65 years in good health.

The chain is built from TRBV5-4 and TRBJ2-5; 12 nucleotides line up with TRBD2. The trim removed 4 bases at V and 4 bases at J, leaving 5 bases unmatched. Germline V CDR1 and CDR2: SGHNT, YYREEE (reference sequence). CDR3 length equals 15 residues. CDR3 bases: TGTGCCAGCAGCCCCACTAGCGGGGGGAGAGAGACCCAGTACTTC. Translated, it gives CASSPTSGGRETQYF.

The chain is built from TRBV7-2 and TRBJ2-7; D is uncertain. Germline CDR1 is SGHTA and CDR2 is FQGNSA. The V end was cut by 3 bases, the J end by 1 base, with 10 bases between. CDR3 length: 14 residues. The CDR3 sequence: CASSFGSLSYEQYF. Here the CDR3 DNA reads TGTGCCAGCAGCTTTGGGTCGCTATCCTACGAGCAGTACTTC. Full variable domain (rest looked up from reference TRBV7-2 and TRBJ2-7): GAGVSQSPSNKVTEKGKDVELRCDPISGHTALYWYRQSLGQGLEFLIYFQGNSAPDKSGLPSDRFSAERTGGSVSTLTIQRTQQEDSAVYLCASSFGSLSYEQYFGPGTRLTVT.

The chain carries TRBV28 and TRBJ1-4, with D unclear. Germline V gene lookup returns CDR1 MDHEN and CDR2 SYDVKM. V was cut by 1 base and J by 5 bases, with 11 bases left in between. This CDR3 region has 15 residues. CDR3 DNA sequence: TGTGCCAGCAGTTTATTTGGCAGGTCAAATGAAAAACTGTTTTTT. Translated, it gives CASSLFGRSNEKLFF. The whole variable domain, remainder taken from reference TRBV28 and TRBJ1-4, is DVKVTQSSRYLVKRTGEKVFLECVQDMDHENMFWYRQDPGLGLRLIYFSYDVKMKEKGDIPEGYSVSREKKERFSLILESASTNQTSMYLCASSLFGRSNEKLFFGSGTQLSVL.

The chain uses TRBV4-3 and TRBJ1-6, with TRBD1 matching over 7 bases. After removal of 2 bases from V and 7 bases from J, the junction contained 5 bases not matched to a gene. Germline V gene sequence: CDR1 LGHNA, CDR2 YSLEER. CDR3 size: 15 residues. The CDR3 DNA follows: TGCGCCAGCAGCCAACAACAGGGGAACAATTCACCCCTCCACTTT. This sequence encodes CASSQQQGNNSPLHF.

The V gene is TRBV19, the J gene TRBJ2-3, with D possibly TRBD1 on 6 matching bases. The germline V gene has CDR1 LNHDA and CDR2 SQIVND (reference sequence). V gave up 3 bases and J gave up 0 bases, with 10 bases separating them. The CDR3 is 15 residues long. The CDR3 here is CASSMDRRSTDTQYF. DNA of the CDR3: TGTGCCAGTAGTATGGACAGACGTAGCACAGATACGCAGTATTTT.

The chain couples TRBV11-3 to TRBJ2-7; D is perhaps TRBD1 or TRBD2 (6 bases each). V lost 4 bases to trimming and J lost 5 bases, with 30 bases between them. CDR3 length: 19 amino acids. Germline V gene sequence: CDR1 SGHNT, CDR2 YENEEA. The CDR3 here is CASSSGVTGRRNLPDEQYF. The CDR3 nucleotides read TGTGCCAGCAGCTCGGGGGTGACAGGCCGCCGCAATCTTCCGGACGAGCAGTACTTC.

This clone was seen a single time. This chain uses TRBV19 with TRBJ1-2, with D perhaps matching TRBD1 (5 bases). The CDR3 has 13 amino acids. Germline CDR1 LNHDA, CDR2 SQIVND (reference sequence). V lost 5 bases and J 8 bases, leaving 15 bases between the germline ends. The CDR3 sequence is CASSANRGTGYTF. The CDR3 DNA reads TGTGCCAGTAGTGCTAACCGGGGGACCGGCTACACCTTC.

This sequence joins TRBV5-1 and TRBJ2-3; 10 bases align to TRBD2. This CDR3 is 14 amino acids long. Germline V gene lookup returns CDR1 SGHRS and CDR2 YFSETQ. J lost 8 bases, V lost 3 bases, and 6 bases had no gene match. This CDR3 is CASSSSGRGGTQYF. The CDR3 bases are TGCGCCAGCAGCTCAAGCGGGAGGGGGGGTACGCAGTATTTT.

This clone was picked up one time. This chain connects TRBV5-1 to TRBJ1-2, with a possible D match to TRBD1 (5 bases). V gave up 0 bases and J gave up 2 bases, with 5 bases separating them. Germline V gene data show CDR1 as SGHRS and CDR2 as YFSETQ. This CDR3 comprises 13 residues. The CDR3 DNA sequence: TGCGCCAGCAGCTTGGGACAGAACTATGGCTACACCTTC. Amino acids: CASSLGQNYGYTF.

The CDR3 reads CSTVGGGYTF. The CDR3 coding sequence is TGCAGTACTGTTGGTGGCGGCTACACCTTC. The V call is TRBV20-1, the J call TRBJ1-2; no definite D call. This CDR3 is 10 amino acids long. The germline gives CDR1 DFQATT, CDR2 SNEGSKA (reference sequence). V was clipped by 8 bases and J by 8 bases, with 12 bases between them.